One and the same sample provided the 19 T cell receptor beta chains below, sequenced in a study of T cell changes during pregnancy in multiple sclerosis. The data were produced by immunoSEQ multiplex PCR, yet TCRdb's version contains in-frame clones alone and is incomplete. Of under 80,000 clones listed, nearly 90% are singletons. Sequenced here: peripheral blood, sampled in the first trimester of pregnancy. All receptors derive from a female donor with multiple sclerosis, enrolled in a pregnancy study.

The chain combines TRBV5-4 with TRBJ2-3; the D gene is possibly TRBD1 (6 bases). V lost 2 bases, J lost 2 bases, and 12 bases lay in between. This CDR3 spans 15 amino acids. The germline V gene has CDR1 SGHNT and CDR2 YYREEE (reference sequence). CDR3 region: CASSFAPGATDTQYF. CDR3 sequence (DNA): TGTGCCAGCAGCTTTGCCCCAGGGGCCACAGATACGCAGTATTTT.

The V call is TRBV5-1, the J call TRBJ2-7; 7 nucleotides match TRBD2. Germline CDR1 SGHRS, CDR2 YFSETQ. The CDR3 length is 17 residues. V gave up 3 bases and J gave up 3 bases; unmatched junction bases: 15. Here the CDR3 reads CASSSGSNTGGDYEQYF. In DNA form, the CDR3 reads TGCGCCAGCAGCTCCGGGTCTAATACGGGAGGTGACTACGAGCAGTACTTC. Looking up the rest from reference TRBV5-1 and TRBJ2-7 gives the full variable domain: KAGVTQTPRYLIKTRGQQVTLSCSPISGHRSVSWYQQTPGQGLQFLFEYFSETQRNKGNFPGRFSGRQFSNSRSEMNVSTLELGDSALYLCASSSGSNTGGDYEQYFGPGTRLTVT.

This clone was detected only a few times. The V call is TRBV29-1, the J call TRBJ1-1; D perhaps matches TRBD1 (5 bases). The ends were cut back, 5 bases at V and 4 bases at J, with 11 bases in the middle. Germline V gene lookup returns CDR1 SQVTM and CDR2 ANQGSEA. The CDR3 extends over 12 amino acids. CDR3 DNA sequence: TGCAGCGTTTCTAGACAGAGCACTGAAGCTTTCTTT. Its protein is CSVSRQSTEAFF.

This clone was found once. V is TRBV5-1 and J is TRBJ2-3; a weak D match, TRBD2 (6 bases). This CDR3 has 14 amino acids. CDR1 and CDR2 (germline): SGHRS, YFSETQ. V lost 4 bases and J lost 4, with 13 bases in between. CDR3 in amino acids: CASSTEGRSDTQYF. The CDR3 DNA reads TGCGCCAGCAGCACGGAGGGTAGGTCAGATACGCAGTATTTT.

V and J are TRBV4-2 and TRBJ2-3, with TRBD2 matching over 8 bases. Germline trimming cut 1 base from V and 1 base from J; bases unmatched to any gene: 7. Germline V gene lookup returns CDR1 LGHNA and CDR2 YNFKEQ. This CDR3 is built from 17 residues. CDR3 bases: TGTGCCAGCAGCCAAGGAATTACTAGCGGCCGCACAGATACGCAGTATTTT. This codes for CASSQGITSGRTDTQYF.

V gene TRBV4-2 combines with J gene TRBJ2-3; D is possibly TRBD2 (6 bases). This CDR3 is built from 17 residues. The germline V and J ends were trimmed by 0 bases and 1 base, with 14 bases remaining between them. Germline CDR1 LGHNA, CDR2 YNFKEQ. The CDR3 region is CASSQDGVADGTDTQYF. In DNA, the CDR3 is TGTGCCAGCAGCCAAGATGGGGTAGCGGACGGCACAGATACGCAGTATTTT.

The chain employs TRBV30 and TRBJ1-1; D remains unclear. Trimming took 3 bases from V and 2 from J, leaving 10 bases between them. This CDR3 is built from 13 residues. Germline V gene data show CDR1 as GTSNPN and CDR2 as SVGIG (reference sequence). CDR3 nucleotide sequence: TGTGCCTGGAGCCGGGTTATAAACACTGAAGCTTTCTTT. It yields the protein CAWSRVINTEAFF.

The genes are TRBV2 and TRBJ1-1; the D is unclear. V was trimmed by 8 bases and J by 0 bases, leaving 10 bases between them. In germline, CDR1 is SNHLY, CDR2 FYNNEI. The CDR3 has 13 amino acids. CDR3 nucleotide sequence: TGTGCCAGCCACAGAGAAATGAACACTGAAGCTTTCTTT. Amino acids: CASHREMNTEAFF. The full variable domain, with the rest looked up from reference TRBV2 and TRBJ1-1, is EPEVTQTPSHQVTQMGQEVILRCVPISNHLYFYWYRQILGQKVEFLVSFYNNEISEKSEIFDDQFSVERPDGSNFTLKIRSTKLEDSAMYFCASHREMNTEAFFGQGTRLTVV.

This chain joins TRBV10-2 and TRBJ1-2; 10 nucleotides match TRBD1. The CDR3 has 13 residues. Germline V gene lookup returns CDR1 WSHSY and CDR2 SAAADI. The V and J ends lost 6 bases and 6 bases, in that order; junction bases with no gene match: 4. The CDR3 region is CASRETGGDGYTF. DNA for the CDR3: TGCGCCAGCAGAGAGACAGGGGGCGATGGCTACACCTTC.

The chain joins TRBV25-1 to TRBJ2-7, with TRBD2 matching over 7 bases. CDR1 and CDR2 from the germline V gene are MGHDK and SYGVNS. The CDR3 has 14 amino acids. After removal of 5 bases from V and 5 bases from J, the junction contained 9 bases not matched to a gene. CDR3 sequence (DNA): TGTGCCAGCAGTTCGTGGGAGGGCCTCGACGAGCAGTACTTC. It specifies CASSSWEGLDEQYF.

V gene TRBV12-5 combines with J gene TRBJ2-1, with D possibly matching TRBD2 (6 bases). The CDR3 has 16 amino acids. Trimming removed 3 bases from V and 0 bases from J, with 12 bases in between. Germline V gene sequence: CDR1 LGHNT, CDR2 FRNRAP. In nucleotides, the CDR3 is TGTGCTAGTGGTTTTATTAGCGGTAGCTCCTACAATGAGCAGTTCTTC. It translates to CASGFISGSSYNEQFF.

This clone occurred a few times. The V gene is TRBV5-1, the J gene TRBJ2-1; TRBD2 agrees at 16 bases. Trimming cost V 4 bases and J 4 bases; bases outside gene matches: 11. Germline CDR1 reads SGHRS; CDR2 reads YFSETQ. This CDR3 is 19 amino acids long. The CDR3 bases are TGCGCCAGCAGCCCTGGGACTAGCGGGAGGGCCCGTCCTTACAATGAGCAGTTCTTC. It translates to CASSPGTSGRARPYNEQFF.

The rearrangement uses TRBV18 and TRBJ2-4; TRBD1 agrees at 8 bases. CDR1 and CDR2 from the germline V gene are KGHSH and LQKENI. The CDR3 spans 19 residues. Losses at the gene ends were 0 bases for V and 0 bases for J; bases not matched to a gene: 10. CDR3 DNA: TGTGCCAGCTCACCACCGAGGCAGGGGGCCGACCTAGCCAAAAACATTCAGTACTTC. Amino acids: CASSPPRQGADLAKNIQYF.

The chain couples TRBV6-1 to TRBJ2-5; 8 positions agree with TRBD2. Looked up from germline, CDR1 is MNHNS and CDR2 is SASEGT. V dropped 5 bases and J dropped 3; count of bases not matched to a gene: 5. This CDR3 comprises 14 residues. CDR3 residues: CASSSGGGEETQYF. In nucleotides, the CDR3 is TGTGCCAGCAGTAGCGGGGGAGGGGAAGAGACCCAGTACTTC.

The chain recombines TRBV6-6 with TRBJ1-2; D is ambiguous. Germline values: CDR1 MNHNY, CDR2 SVGAGI (reference sequence). V was trimmed by 2 bases and J by 8 bases, leaving 15 bases between them. CDR3 length: 14 amino acids. CDR3: CASSYPQVVEGYTF. The CDR3, as DNA: TGTGCCAGCAGTTACCCGCAGGTGGTAGAGGGCTACACCTTC.

The rearrangement links TRBV4-1 to TRBJ2-2; 10 bases are a match to TRBD2. Losses at the gene ends were 2 bases for V and 3 bases for J; bases not matched to a gene: 12. CDR3 size: 19 residues. Looked up from germline, CDR1 is MGHRA and CDR2 is YSYEKL. The CDR3 DNA follows: TGCGCCAGCAGCCAAAAGTATTCCAGCGGGAGGGCCTACACCGGGGAGCTGTTTTTT. Its translation is CASSQKYSSGRAYTGELFF.

V gene TRBV19 combines with J gene TRBJ2-1; TRBD2 matches at 12 bases. CDR1 and CDR2 (germline): LNHDA, SQIVND (reference sequence). The length of the CDR3 is 16 residues. V lost 4 bases and J lost 6; bases outside the gene matches: 7. The CDR3, as DNA: TGTGCCAGTAGTAAACCTAGCGGGAGGGCCCCCAATGAGCAGTTCTTC. As protein: CASSKPSGRAPNEQFF.

The genes are TRBV7-9 and TRBJ1-2; D uncertain. V was pared by 4 bases and J by 8 bases, with 11 bases between. The CDR3 spans 12 residues. Germline values: CDR1 SEHNR, CDR2 FQNEAQ (reference sequence). For the CDR3, the DNA is TGTGCCAGCAGCTACGCACAGTTCGGCTACACCTTC. Protein product: CASSYAQFGYTF.

V and J are TRBV10-3 and TRBJ1-1; 8 bases agree with TRBD1. V lost 6 bases to trimming and J lost 0 bases; unmatched junction nucleotides: 3. Germline V gives CDR1 ENHRY, CDR2 SYGVKD. CDR3 size: 14 residues. The DNA of the CDR3 is TGTGCCATCAGAACAGGGGGAATGAACACTGAAGCTTTCTTT. Its protein product is CAIRTGGMNTEAFF.